This T cell receptor (beta chain) was identified during a study of blood T cell repertoires in COVID-19. Overall study: PBMCs, B-cell-depleted T cells, or T cells provided the cDNA or gDNA that made up the material.

Germline trimming cut 5 bases from V and 7 bases from J; bases unmatched to any gene: 8. Germline assignment: CDR1 SGHAT and CDR2 FQDESV (reference sequence). The CDR3 covers 15 residues. How the authors handled the data: Reference gene primer amplification gave nucleated cell count estimates. Sequencing used immunoSEQ multiplex PCR; TCRdb keeps in-frame clones, though not all of them. For V, J and clone size, that table is used; D and trimming come from the DNA. The table has under 200,000 clones, more than 70% seen once. This clone was seen a single time. The study recruited people aged about 18 to 95 years across under 25 US areas. Cohort assignment relied on participant-reported clinical history.

The material sequenced was PBMCs or T cells enriched from blood (not recorded which). This receptor was obtained from a woman between 45 and 60 years old in a cohort exposed to, infected with or recovered from COVID-19 (not recorded which). The chain couples TRBV11-1 to TRBJ1-4; 9 bases match TRBD1. The CDR3, as DNA: TGTGCCAGCAGCCCACGGGGACAGGGAGGTGAAAAACTGTTTTTT. It yields the protein CASSPRGQGGEKLFF.